This T cell receptor (beta chain) was identified during a study of T-cell reconstitution after alpha-beta-depleted transplantation in children. Molecular barcoding with unique molecular identifiers was used for the TCRbeta library. MiXCR was run by TCRdb on the PCR reads, yielding one entry per CDR3 protein. The sample records about half a million distinct CDR3 sequences, approximately 13% being singletons. V lost 10 bases, J lost 6 bases, and 16 bases lay in between. The CDR3 covers 12 residues. The source was PBMCs from the stem cell graft donor, collected from the stem cell graft. This TCR came from a human donor who donated a stem cell graft to a child with combined immunodeficiency. The chain couples TRBV12-3 or TRBV12-4 to TRBJ2-7; TRBD2 is a possible D gene (6 bases). The CDR3 here is CATLGLLGEQYF. The CDR3 coding sequence is TGTGCCACCCTGGGACTTCTGGGCGAGCAGTACTTC.